Listed here are 19 T cell receptor beta chains from one sample, sequenced in a study of blood T cell repertoires in COVID-19. Profiled with immunoSEQ multiplex PCR; TCRdb holds only in-frame clones, not every one. The sample gives 200,000 to 300,000 clones, roughly 89% of which show up once; 3.5% to 5% is in the top ten. The sequenced sample was PBMCs or T cells enriched from blood (not recorded which). The origin of the receptors is a woman aged 25-40 years who had recovered from COVID-19.

The chain has TRBV7-3 and TRBJ2-1; 9 positions agree with TRBD2. This CDR3 spans 15 amino acids. From germline, CDR1 is SGHTA and CDR2 FQGTGA. V trimming: 5 bases; J trimming: 7 bases; junction bases outside the gene matches: 9. The CDR3 sequence is CASSPLAGVSNEQFF. The CDR3 DNA sequence: TGTGCCAGCAGCCCCTTAGCGGGAGTATCTAATGAGCAGTTCTTC.

In this sample, this clone turned up a few times. The J gene is TRBJ1-1, the V gene TRBV6-5, with no clear D. Trimming took off 6 bases at V and 3 bases at J, with 14 bases between the two ends. From germline, CDR1 is MNHEY and CDR2 SVGAGI. This CDR3 is built from 14 residues. CDR3 sequence reads: CASSKGEDYTEAFF. The CDR3 DNA follows: TGTGCCAGCAGCAAGGGAGAGGATTACACTGAAGCTTTCTTT.

The table lists this clone with a few counts. This chain joins TRBV11-1 and TRBJ1-2; D call uncertain. CDR3 length: 12 residues. V was clipped by 5 bases and J by 4 bases, with 8 bases between them. Germline CDR1 reads SGHAT; CDR2 reads FQDESV (reference sequence). The CDR3 DNA sequence: TGTGCCAGCAGCCGAGGCTCCTATGGCTACACCTTC. Residues: CASSRGSYGYTF.

The J gene is TRBJ2-7, the V gene TRBV2; 7 bases match TRBD1. Trimming cost V 6 bases and J 4 bases; bases outside gene matches: 12. Germline V CDR1 and CDR2: SNHLY, FYNNEI. The CDR3 totals 15 residues. The CDR3 nucleotides are TGTGCCAGCAGACACAGGGGAGACCAAACGTACGAGCAGTACTTC. This gives the protein CASRHRGDQTYEQYF. Supplemented by reference TRBV2 and TRBJ2-7, the full variable domain reads EPEVTQTPSHQVTQMGQEVILRCVPISNHLYFYWYRQILGQKVEFLVSFYNNEISEKSEIFDDQFSVERPDGSNFTLKIRSTKLEDSAMYFCASRHRGDQTYEQYFGPGTRLTVT.

This sequence joins TRBV27 and TRBJ1-4; D gene ambiguous. V lost 4 bases and J 8 bases, leaving 14 bases between the germline ends. The CDR3 is made up of 14 amino acids. Per the germline V gene, CDR1 is MNHEY and CDR2 is SMNVEV (reference sequence). The CDR3 sequence: CASSSPATGEKLFF. Written as DNA, the CDR3 is TGTGCCAGCAGTTCGCCGGCGACGGGGGAAAAACTGTTTTTT.

The rearrangement uses TRBV19 and TRBJ1-2; 9 positions agree with TRBD1. The V gene end was trimmed by 6 bases and the J gene end by 4 bases; junction bases not matched to a gene: 9. The germline CDR1 and CDR2 sequences are LNHDA and SQIVND (reference sequence). This CDR3 has 15 residues. The CDR3, as DNA: TGTGCCAGTAGCGGGACAGGGAATGCGGTCTATGGCTACACCTTC. The encoded protein is CASSGTGNAVYGYTF.

This clone was detected once. The genes are TRBV7-2 and TRBJ2-1; the match to TRBD2 covers 13 bases. V was pared by 3 bases and J by 7 bases, with 6 bases of the junction left unmatched. The CDR3 is 16 residues long. CDR1 and CDR2 (germline): SGHTA, FQGNSA. The CDR3 sequence is CASSLRTSGSWNEQFF. For the CDR3, the DNA is TGTGCCAGCAGCTTGAGGACTAGCGGGAGCTGGAATGAGCAGTTCTTC.

This chain links TRBV9 with TRBJ1-1, with D hard to call. CDR1 and CDR2 from the germline V gene are SGDLS and YYNGEE. The CDR3 totals 15 residues. Trimming took 0 bases from V and 3 from J, leaving 12 bases between them. CDR3 residues: CASSVGPGLDTEAFF. Written as DNA, the CDR3 is TGTGCCAGCAGCGTAGGCCCGGGGTTGGACACTGAAGCTTTCTTT.

The rearrangement uses TRBV19 and TRBJ2-7; 14 bases align to TRBD2. This CDR3 is 14 amino acids long. Germline V gene sequence: CDR1 LNHDA, CDR2 SQIVND (reference sequence). J lost 5 bases, V lost 6 bases, and 3 bases had no gene match. The CDR3 reads CASRGLAGDDEQYF. CDR3 bases: TGTGCCAGTAGGGGACTAGCGGGAGACGACGAGCAGTACTTC. The full variable domain, in which reference TRBV19 and TRBJ2-7 provide the parts outside the CDR3, is DGGITQSPKYLFRKEGQNVTLSCEQNLNHDAMYWYRQDPGQGLRLIYYSQIVNDFQKGDIAEGYSVSREKKESFPLTVTSAQKNPTAFYLCASRGLAGDDEQYFGPGTRLTVT.

The CDR3 DNA reads TGCGCCAGCAGCCCCCCCAGTCCAGATCAGTACTTC. As protein: CASSPPSPDQYF. The chain couples TRBV5-1 to TRBJ2-5; D remains unclear. The CDR3 covers 12 residues. The germline V and J ends were trimmed by 4 bases and 11 bases, with 15 bases remaining between them. Germline V gene lookup returns CDR1 SGHRS and CDR2 YFSETQ. The whole variable domain, remainder taken from reference TRBV5-1 and TRBJ2-5, is KAGVTQTPRYLIKTRGQQVTLSCSPISGHRSVSWYQQTPGQGLQFLFEYFSETQRNKGNFPGRFSGRQFSNSRSEMNVSTLELGDSALYLCASSPPSPDQYFGPGTRLLVL.

The rearrangement joins TRBV20-1 to TRBJ2-4; 8 bases align to TRBD2. The CDR3 is 15 residues long. J was trimmed by 7 bases and V by 3 bases; bases with no gene match: 11. The germline V gene has CDR1 DFQATT and CDR2 SNEGSKA (reference sequence). The CDR3 spells CSASLSGGGINIQYF. The CDR3 region has the DNA TGCAGTGCTAGTCTTTCGGGAGGGGGAATTAACATTCAGTACTTC.

J is TRBJ1-2 and V is TRBV28; TRBD1 is a possible D gene (6 bases). This CDR3 contains 13 residues. Germline V lookup: CDR1 MDHEN, CDR2 SYDVKM. The germline V and J ends were trimmed by 2 bases and 4 bases, with 8 bases remaining between them. The CDR3 here is CASSLRGGYGYTF. The CDR3 DNA sequence: TGTGCCAGCAGTTTAAGGGGGGGCTATGGCTACACCTTC.

This clone was counted many times. J is TRBJ2-1 and V is TRBV2; TRBD2 aligns across 10 bases. CDR1 and CDR2 from the germline V gene are SNHLY and FYNNEI. This CDR3 has 16 amino acids. Germline trimming cut 3 bases from V and 8 bases from J; bases unmatched to any gene: 10. CDR3 nucleotide sequence: TGTGCCAGCAGTGACCCTTCAGCGGGAGGGCCGGATGAGCAGTTCTTC. It specifies CASSDPSAGGPDEQFF.

As concerns this clone: The junction shows a germline mismatch at one end, possibly a read error. The chain has TRBV27 and TRBJ2-1, with D hard to call. The CDR3 totals 15 residues. Per germline, CDR1 MNHEY and CDR2 SMNVEV (reference sequence). CDR3 loop: CASSRLYSTYNEQFF. For the CDR3, the DNA is TGTGCCAGCAGTAGACTCTACTCGACCTATAATGAGCAGTTCTTC.

V usage is TRBV10-3 and J usage is TRBJ2-4, with D hard to call. The CDR3 is 16 residues long. Germline V lookup: CDR1 ENHRY, CDR2 SYGVKD. Trimming took 2 bases from V and 2 from J, leaving 13 bases between them. The CDR3 sequence: CAISEVSSPPKNIQYF. The CDR3 region has the DNA TGTGCCATCAGTGAGGTATCCTCCCCTCCCAAAAACATTCAGTACTTC.

Remarks on this clone: Other DNA variants within this sample encode the same CDR3. The rearrangement uses TRBV11-2 and TRBJ2-1; 12 bases are shared with TRBD2. After removal of 5 bases from V and 4 bases from J, the junction contained 6 bases not matched to a gene. Germline V lookup: CDR1 SGHAT, CDR2 FQNNGV. This CDR3 has 16 amino acids. In DNA form, the CDR3 reads TGTGCCAGCAGCCCCCGACTAGCGGGGGTATACAATGAGCAGTTCTTC. This translates into CASSPRLAGVYNEQFF. Using reference TRBV11-2 and TRBJ2-1 for the parts outside the CDR3, the full variable domain is EAGVAQSPRYKIIEKRQSVAFWCNPISGHATLYWYQQILGQGPKLLIQFQNNGVVDDSQLPKDRFSAERLKGVDSTLKIQPAKLEDSAVYLCASSPRLAGVYNEQFFGPGTRLTVL.

The V and J genes are TRBV24-1 and TRBJ1-5; D remains unclear. The CDR3 runs 13 residues. The germline gives CDR1 KGHDR, CDR2 SFDVKD. The V gene lost 0 bases and the J gene lost 7 bases, with 6 bases spanning the gap. The CDR3 bases are TGTGCCACCAGTGATTTGAGCGGACAGCCCCAGCATTTT. Protein product: CATSDLSGQPQHF.

This clone was detected a few times. The chain uses TRBV28 and TRBJ1-5; TRBD1 matches at 9 bases. The CDR3 sequence is 16 residues long. Trimming removed 5 bases from V and 7 bases from J; junction bases left unmatched: 12. Germline CDR1 reads MDHEN; CDR2 reads SYDVKM. DNA for the CDR3: TGTGCCAGCAGTCCACCGGGACAGGGATTTAAGCAGCCCCAGCATTTT. Translation: CASSPPGQGFKQPQHF.

This clone was counted once. The rearrangement joins TRBV27 to TRBJ2-3; D perhaps matches TRBD2 (7 bases). The germline gives CDR1 MNHEY, CDR2 SMNVEV (reference sequence). The CDR3 spans 14 residues. With 4 bases removed from V and 7 bases from J, the gap between germline ends came to 15 bases. The CDR3 coding sequence is TGTGCCAGCAGTTCAGGGGCGGGAGCCTATACGCAGTATTTT. Protein: CASSSGAGAYTQYF.